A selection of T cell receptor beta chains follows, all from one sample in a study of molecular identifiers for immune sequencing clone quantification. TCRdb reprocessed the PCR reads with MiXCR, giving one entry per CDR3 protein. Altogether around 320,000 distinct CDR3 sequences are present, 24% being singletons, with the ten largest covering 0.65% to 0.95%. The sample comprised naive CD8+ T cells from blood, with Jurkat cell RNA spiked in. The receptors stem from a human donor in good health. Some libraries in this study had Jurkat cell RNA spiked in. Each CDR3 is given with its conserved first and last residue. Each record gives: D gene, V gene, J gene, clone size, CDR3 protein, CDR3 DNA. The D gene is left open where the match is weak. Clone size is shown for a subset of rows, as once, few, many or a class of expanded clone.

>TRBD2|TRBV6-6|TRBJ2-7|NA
CAGSYGGTAYEQYF
TGTGCCGGCAGTTACGGGGGGACTGCCTACGAGCAGTACTTC
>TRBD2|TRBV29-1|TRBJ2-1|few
CSSLRGESYNEQFF
TGCAGCTCATTGCGGGGGGAGTCCTACAATGAGCAGTTCTTC
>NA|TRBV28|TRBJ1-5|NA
CASSRVEWPQHF
TGTGCCAGCAGTAGGGTAGAATGGCCCCAGCATTTT
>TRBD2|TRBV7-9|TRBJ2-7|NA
CARPASGAGVAEQYF
TGTGCCCGCCCCGCCTCTGGAGCGGGAGTTGCCGAGCAGTACTTC
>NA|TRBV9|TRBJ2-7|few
CASSPGGETYEQYF
TGTGCCAGCAGCCCCGGGGGAGAAACCTACGAGCAGTACTTC
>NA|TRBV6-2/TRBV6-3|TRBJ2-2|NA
CASSYPCGGELFF
TGTGCCAGCAGTTACCCCTGTGGGGGGGAGCTGTTTTTT
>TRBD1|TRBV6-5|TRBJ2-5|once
CASIPPGQGAETQYF
TGTGCCAGCATTCCACCAGGCCAGGGGGCAGAGACCCAGTACTTC
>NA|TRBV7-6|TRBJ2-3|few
CASTPEHLSTDTQYF
TGTGCCAGCACCCCTGAGCACCTTAGCACAGATACGCAGTATTTT
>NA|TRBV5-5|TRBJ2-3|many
CASSLNSLDTQYF
TGTGCCAGCAGCTTGAACTCATTGGATACGCAGTATTTT
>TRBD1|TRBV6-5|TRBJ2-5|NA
CASSYSGTGRETQYF
TGTGCCAGCAGTTACTCCGGGACAGGGCGGGAGACCCAGTACTTC
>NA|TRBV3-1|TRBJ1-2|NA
CASSPERGDFNYGYTF
TGTGCCAGCAGCCCGGAGCGGGGGGATTTTAACTATGGCTACACCTTC
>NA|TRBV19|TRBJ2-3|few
CASTSNRPTDTQYF
TGTGCCAGTACCTCGAACAGACCAACAGATACGCAGTATTTT
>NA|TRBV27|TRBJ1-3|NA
CASSPQGGFSGNTIYF
TGTGCCAGCAGTCCTCAGGGAGGATTCTCTGGAAACACCATATATTTT
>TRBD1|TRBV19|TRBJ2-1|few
CASSLETGNYNEQFF
TGTGCCAGTAGTCTTGAGACAGGGAACTACAATGAGCAGTTCTTC
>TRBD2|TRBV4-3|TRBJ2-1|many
CASGLAGGLEQFF
TGCGCCAGCGGACTAGCGGGGGGACTTGAGCAGTTCTTC
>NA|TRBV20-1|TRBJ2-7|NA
CSAHGLRTCEQYF
TGCAGTGCACACGGACTACGGACCTGCGAGCAGTACTTC
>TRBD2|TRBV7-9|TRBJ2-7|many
CASSLVVAGSYEQYF
TGTGCCAGCAGCTTAGTGGTAGCGGGATCGTACGAGCAGTACTTC
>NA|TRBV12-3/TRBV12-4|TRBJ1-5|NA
CAGSFDNQPQHF
TGTGCCGGCAGTTTTGATAATCAGCCCCAGCATTTT
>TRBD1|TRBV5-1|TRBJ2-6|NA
CASSLGDSGLGANVLTF
TGCGCCAGCAGCTTGGGGGACAGTGGGCTTGGGGCCAACGTCCTGACTTTC
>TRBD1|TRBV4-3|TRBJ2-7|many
CASSQEPGQGPYEQYF
TGCGCCAGCAGCCAAGAGCCCGGACAGGGCCCCTACGAGCAGTACTTC
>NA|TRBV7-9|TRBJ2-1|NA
CASRGTAAYNEQFF
TGTGCCAGCAGGGGAACTGCCGCCTACAATGAGCAGTTCTTC
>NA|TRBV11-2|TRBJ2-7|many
CASSPGTLFEQYF
TGTGCCAGCAGCCCCGGGACCCTTTTCGAGCAGTACTTC
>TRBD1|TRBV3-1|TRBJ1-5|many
CASSQDATGGQPQHF
TGTGCCAGCAGCCAAGACGCGACAGGGGGACAGCCCCAGCATTTT
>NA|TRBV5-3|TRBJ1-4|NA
CASSLVRENEELFF
TGTGCCAGCAGCTTAGTAAGAGAAAATGAAGAACTGTTTTTT
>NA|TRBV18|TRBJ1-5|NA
CAGSDVWGSYQPQHF
TGTGCCGGCTCGGATGTATGGGGGTCCTATCAGCCCCAGCATTTT
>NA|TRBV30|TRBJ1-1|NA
CAWRVQGSTEAFF
TGTGCCTGGAGGGTCCAGGGTAGCACTGAAGCTTTCTTT
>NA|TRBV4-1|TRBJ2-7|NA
CASSQGPSAGVSYEQYF
TGCGCCAGCAGCCAAGGACCATCGGCAGGGGTTAGCTACGAGCAGTACTTC
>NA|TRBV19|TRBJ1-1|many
CASSYGGWTEAFF
TGTGCCAGTTCATACGGGGGTTGGACTGAAGCTTTCTTT
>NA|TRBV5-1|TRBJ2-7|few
CASMGTLSYEQYF
TGCGCCAGCATGGGGACACTTTCCTACGAGCAGTACTTC
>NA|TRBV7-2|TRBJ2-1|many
CASSRPDLHNEQFF
TGTGCCAGCAGCCGTCCGGACCTCCACAATGAGCAGTTCTTC
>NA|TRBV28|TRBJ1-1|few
CASSLSAQGGTEAFF
TGTGCCAGCAGTTTAAGTGCGCAGGGTGGGACTGAAGCTTTCTTT
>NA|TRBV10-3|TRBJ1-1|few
CAISQNTEAFF
TGTGCCATCAGTCAGAACACTGAAGCTTTCTTT
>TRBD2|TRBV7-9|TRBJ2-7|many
CASSLTSGGPYEQYF
TGTGCCAGCAGCTTAACTAGCGGGGGCCCCTACGAGCAGTACTTC
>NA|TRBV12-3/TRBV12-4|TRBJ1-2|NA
CASSFGGRNYGYTF
TGTGCCAGCAGTTTCGGGGGTAGGAACTATGGCTACACCTTC
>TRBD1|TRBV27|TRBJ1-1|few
CASMDRGLMNTEAFF
TGTGCCAGCATGGACAGGGGGCTGATGAACACTGAAGCTTTCTTT
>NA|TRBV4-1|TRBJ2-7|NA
CASSQAAGTYYEQYF
TGCGCCAGCAGCCAAGCCGCAGGGACCTACTACGAGCAGTACTTC
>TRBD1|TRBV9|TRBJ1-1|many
CASSPRDRAAEAFF
TGTGCCAGCAGCCCCCGGGACAGGGCCGCCGAAGCTTTCTTT
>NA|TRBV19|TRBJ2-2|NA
CASSIMDSSTGELFF
TGTGCCAGTAGTATAATGGACAGTTCCACCGGGGAGCTGTTTTTT
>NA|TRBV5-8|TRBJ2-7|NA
CASSMALGYSYEQYF
TGTGCCAGCAGCATGGCCCTCGGCTACTCCTACGAGCAGTACTTC
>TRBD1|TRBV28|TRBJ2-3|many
CASRDRADTQYF
TGTGCCAGCCGGGACAGGGCAGATACGCAGTATTTT
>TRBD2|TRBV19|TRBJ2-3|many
CASSTRLAGTDTQYF
TGTGCCAGTAGTACCAGACTAGCGGGCACAGATACGCAGTATTTT
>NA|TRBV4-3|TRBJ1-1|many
CASSHGTEAFF
TGCGCCAGCAGCCATGGTACTGAAGCTTTCTTT
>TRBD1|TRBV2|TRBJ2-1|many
CAGPGQYNEQFF
TGTGCCGGCCCGGGACAGTACAATGAGCAGTTCTTC
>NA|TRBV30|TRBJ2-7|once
CAWSVGTPPAYEQYF
TGTGCCTGGAGTGTAGGGACCCCGCCAGCCTACGAGCAGTACTTC
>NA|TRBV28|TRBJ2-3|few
CASRSRSTDTQCF
TGTGCCAGCAGGAGTAGGTCCACAGATACGCAGTGTTTT